This T cell receptor beta chain was captured in a study of cytomegalovirus exposure and HLA in healthy donors. Study background: The platform used for the 95 to 150 validation repertoires matched that of the approximately 710 first-cohort repertoires, a later analysis reported. Whole-study findings and limits: The study put 150 to 200 TCR beta chains on its list as cytomegalovirus-associated. Usually a TCR sequence was rare, but some public TCRs were found in many donors.

Only in-frame clones appear in the TCRdb table, and some are missing; sequencing was by immunoSEQ multiplex PCR. This table holds tens of thousands of clones, 94% found once. Germline CDR1 reads LNHDA; CDR2 reads SQIVND (reference sequence). The V segment lost 6 bases and the J segment 5 bases; nucleotides outside the gene matches: 11. The CDR3 is made up of 15 amino acids. As concerns this clone: The antigen remains undetermined.

Sequencing used PBMCs. This clonotype originated in a woman between 18 and 29 years old in good health and CMV-seronegative. The J gene is TRBJ1-1, the V gene TRBV19; 8 bases fit TRBD1. CDR3 sequence: CASRKQGGVKTEAFF. Here the CDR3 DNA reads TGTGCCAGTAGGAAACAGGGGGGGGTCAAGACTGAAGCTTTCTTT.